This is a list of T cell receptor beta chains from one sample in a study of cytomegalovirus exposure and HLA in healthy donors. Repertoires were generated with immunoSEQ multiplex PCR, while TCRdb's copy carries only in-frame clones and drops some. This sample has around 110,000 clones; 75% to 90% occur once, and the top ten carry 2% to 2.5%. The sample comprised PBMCs. These receptors came from a man aged 25-45 years in good health and CMV-seronegative. Both conserved end residues are trimmed from each CDR3. The order of the fields is J gene, V gene, CDR3 protein.

j_gene: TRBJ1-2; v_gene: TRBV28; CDR3aa: ASRKTGGNYGYT
j_gene: TRBJ1-2; v_gene: TRBV15; CDR3aa: ATSSGDSLYGYT
j_gene: TRBJ2-7; v_gene: TRBV30; CDR3aa: AWSVRVGVSGWYEQY
j_gene: TRBJ1-5; v_gene: TRBV27; CDR3aa: ASMAADRGNQPQH
j_gene: TRBJ2-7; v_gene: TRBV5-3; CDR3aa: ARMGSSYEQY
j_gene: TRBJ2-2; v_gene: TRBV9; CDR3aa: ASSILSRGGPGELF
j_gene: TRBJ2-5; v_gene: TRBV9; CDR3aa: ASSREGLSQETQY
j_gene: TRBJ2-7; v_gene: TRBV7-9; CDR3aa: ASSGGLDNYEQY
j_gene: TRBJ2-5; v_gene: TRBV7-8; CDR3aa: ASSLTPGLFEETQY
j_gene: TRBJ2-1; v_gene: TRBV11-2; CDR3aa: ASSLPLGQGARNEQF
j_gene: TRBJ1-5; v_gene: TRBV5-1; CDR3aa: ASSAGPDNQPQH
j_gene: TRBJ1-3; v_gene: TRBV18; CDR3aa: ASSPWHEKGNTIY
j_gene: TRBJ2-7; v_gene: TRBV5-5; CDR3aa: AGSPPLQGSTYEQY
j_gene: TRBJ1-6; v_gene: TRBV2; CDR3aa: ASRDSLDSPLH
j_gene: TRBJ2-7; v_gene: TRBV25-1; CDR3aa: ASSVYYEQY
j_gene: TRBJ2-3; v_gene: TRBV27; CDR3aa: ASSFLNRGDTQY
j_gene: TRBJ1-4; v_gene: TRBV7-9; CDR3aa: ASSLAAGGREKLF
j_gene: TRBJ2-5; v_gene: TRBV7-9; CDR3aa: ASSLWGEETQY
j_gene: TRBJ1-5; v_gene: TRBV7-2; CDR3aa: ASSLEVGARNQPQH
j_gene: TRBJ1-5; v_gene: TRBV28; CDR3aa: ASSLGTGSNQPQH
j_gene: TRBJ1-1; v_gene: TRBV6-4; CDR3aa: EGSSTSEEAF
j_gene: TRBJ1-5; v_gene: TRBV6-5; CDR3aa: ASSGLEGDNQPQH
j_gene: TRBJ1-6; v_gene: TRBV6-1; CDR3aa: ASSEYPSSYNSPLH
j_gene: TRBJ1-1; v_gene: TRBV9; CDR3aa: ASSVGGDTEAF
j_gene: TRBJ2-7; v_gene: TRBV28; CDR3aa: ASSSPTGAYEQY
j_gene: TRBJ1-1; v_gene: TRBV29-1; CDR3aa: SGDRENTEAF
j_gene: TRBJ2-1; v_gene: TRBV9; CDR3aa: ASSVDLINNEQF
j_gene: TRBJ2-4; v_gene: TRBV4-1; CDR3aa: ASSQIIGAAGPWGKNIQY
j_gene: TRBJ1-5; v_gene: TRBV6-5; CDR3aa: ASSYQGLSNQPQH
j_gene: TRBJ1-1; v_gene: TRBV6-5; CDR3aa: ASSPRENTEAF
j_gene: TRBJ2-5; v_gene: TRBV6-1; CDR3aa: ASSGTSGGLETQY
j_gene: TRBJ2-1; v_gene: TRBV7-2; CDR3aa: ASSHGGLAGYNEQF
j_gene: TRBJ2-1; v_gene: TRBV11-2; CDR3aa: ASSQNAGAYNEQF
j_gene: TRBJ2-7; v_gene: TRBV5-4; CDR3aa: ASSWGGGTSGDSSYEQY
j_gene: TRBJ1-2; v_gene: TRBV5-4; CDR3aa: ASSLVGGGYT
j_gene: TRBJ1-2; v_gene: TRBV27; CDR3aa: ASSRGGWDYGYT
j_gene: TRBJ2-7; v_gene: TRBV7-9; CDR3aa: ASSRGGQQY
j_gene: TRBJ1-5; v_gene: TRBV6-5; CDR3aa: ASRGANQPQH
j_gene: TRBJ1-6; v_gene: TRBV5-6; CDR3aa: ASSDSGVRIDSPLH
j_gene: TRBJ2-2; v_gene: TRBV5-1; CDR3aa: ASSLGGSTGELF
j_gene: TRBJ2-3; v_gene: TRBV15; CDR3aa: ATSRGRGTDTQY
j_gene: TRBJ2-7; v_gene: TRBV5-1; CDR3aa: ASSWGTGRSYEQY
j_gene: TRBJ2-1; v_gene: TRBV9; CDR3aa: ASSDRTGVVNEQF
j_gene: TRBJ2-1; v_gene: TRBV11-2; CDR3aa: ASSFTGGWNEQF
j_gene: TRBJ1-1; v_gene: TRBV18; CDR3aa: ASSPTGGQGAIWTEAF
j_gene: TRBJ2-5; v_gene: TRBV28; CDR3aa: ASSYDRVVETQY
j_gene: TRBJ2-3; v_gene: TRBV10-3; CDR3aa: AISGPDREPTDTQY
j_gene: TRBJ2-7; v_gene: TRBV5-1; CDR3aa: ASSLGTYEQY
j_gene: TRBJ2-2; v_gene: TRBV5-1; CDR3aa: ASGGQGGTGELF
j_gene: .; v_gene: TRBV10-3; CDR3aa: AISESLGTDMYEQY
j_gene: TRBJ2-3; v_gene: TRBV29-1; CDR3aa: SVERAGGPFLTDTQY
j_gene: TRBJ1-2; v_gene: TRBV28; CDR3aa: ASSWTGGASGYYGYT
j_gene: TRBJ1-2; v_gene: TRBV28; CDR3aa: ASSLRTGEYYGYT